This T cell receptor beta chain was recovered during a study of blood T cells in healthy people across ages. Many counts were recorded for this clonotype. The use of a sample-barcoded 5' primer and a J-beta primer mix characterized a second PCR of roughly 7 to 11 cycles. One entry per CDR3 protein results from TCRdb running MiXCR on the 5' RACE reads. The sample records about 760,000 distinct CDR3 sequences, roughly 25% being singletons. V was trimmed by 8 bases and J by 0 bases, leaving 17 bases between them. Germline CDR1 and CDR2: SNHLY and FYNNEI. The CDR3 has 16 amino acids. This sample was also put to use in a study of T cells of mothers and their children. That report notes: Approximately 2.7 million TCR beta reads per child versus over 9 million per mother.

The V and J genes are TRBV2 and TRBJ2-1, with D possibly being TRBD2 (6 bases). The sample consisted of blood. The receptor was isolated from a boy younger than 18 in good health. Here the CDR3 reads CASALFSGSSYNEQFF. The CDR3, as DNA: TGTGCCAGCGCCCTCTTTAGCGGCAGCTCCTACAATGAGCAGTTCTTC.